A single sample gave rise to the 21 T cell receptor beta chains below, sequenced in a study of T cells after posttransplantation cyclophosphamide. Clones were read by immunoSEQ multiplex PCR, and TCRdb kept only the in-frame ones, dropping some. The sample includes about 53,000 clones, about 82% seen only once; the top ten take approximately 3%. The sequenced sample consisted of PBMCs. The receptors come from a young man with a blood cancer, CMV-positive, and with a related stem cell donor.

V gene TRBV6-5 combines with J gene TRBJ2-7; 7 bases fit TRBD1. The germline V gene encodes CDR1 MNHEY and CDR2 SVGAGI. Trimming removed 7 bases from V and 1 base from J; junction bases left unmatched: 4. The CDR3 is 13 amino acids. The CDR3 sequence: CASKGAASYEQYF. The CDR3 nucleotides read TGTGCCAGCAAGGGGGCAGCTTCCTACGAGCAGTACTTC.

As DNA, the CDR3 is TGTGCCATCAGCCCTTCTAGTCGGCGAGAGACCCAGTACTTC. This sequence encodes CAISPSSRRETQYF. The gene calls are TRBV28 and TRBJ2-5; D is unclear. Trimming removed 10 bases at V and 4 bases at J, with 19 bases between. This CDR3 region has 14 residues. The germline gives CDR1 MDHEN, CDR2 SYDVKM.

The chain combines TRBV7-9 with TRBJ1-1; TRBD1 matches at 7 bases. The CDR3 contains 16 residues. Germline-derived CDR1 and CDR2 are SEHNR and FQNEAQ (reference sequence). V trimming: 5 bases; J trimming: 1 base; junction bases outside the gene matches: 10. Here the CDR3 DNA reads TGTGCCAGCAGCCCTAACAGGGGCGCGAGGAACACTGAAGCTTTCTTT. It translates to CASSPNRGARNTEAFF.

The chain is built from TRBV27 and TRBJ2-3; 8 positions match TRBD2. The CDR3 runs 16 residues. The germline gives CDR1 MNHEY, CDR2 SMNVEV (reference sequence). Trimming cost V 5 bases and J 0 bases; bases outside gene matches: 7. The CDR3 loop is CASSTLAGASTDTQYF. CDR3 in DNA: TGTGCCAGCAGTACCCTAGCGGGTGCTAGCACAGATACGCAGTATTTT.

The chain uses TRBV28 and TRBJ2-1; 15 bases are a match to TRBD2. The CDR3 is 16 residues long. V lost 4 bases and J lost 8; bases outside the gene matches: 6. The V gene's germline CDR1 is MDHEN and CDR2 SYDVKM. The CDR3 sequence is CASSSMGLAGGYEQFF. CDR3 in DNA: TGTGCCAGCAGTTCGATGGGACTAGCGGGAGGATATGAGCAGTTCTTC. The variable domain in full, completed from reference TRBV28 and TRBJ2-1, reads DVKVTQSSRYLVKRTGEKVFLECVQDMDHENMFWYRQDPGLGLRLIYFSYDVKMKEKGDIPEGYSVSREKKERFSLILESASTNQTSMYLCASSSMGLAGGYEQFFGPGTRLTVL.

The chain uses TRBV15 and TRBJ2-1, with 9 bases aligning to TRBD2. Germline V gene lookup returns CDR1 LNHNV and CDR2 YYDKDF (reference sequence). This CDR3 has 20 amino acids. Losses at the gene ends were 1 base for V and 2 bases for J; bases not matched to a gene: 15. The CDR3 DNA reads TGTGCCACCAGCAGAGTAAAAGGGCTAGCGGGACTTACGACCTACAATGAGCAGTTCTTC. This gives the protein CATSRVKGLAGLTTYNEQFF.

The V and J genes are TRBV18 and TRBJ1-4, with a tentative D call TRBD1 (5 bases). The CDR3 consists of 15 residues. Germline V lookup: CDR1 KGHSH, CDR2 LQKENI. The germline V and J ends were trimmed by 1 base and 8 bases, with 14 bases remaining between them. The CDR3 coding sequence is TGTGCCAGCTCACCACGTGGCAGGGTAGAAGAAAAACTGTTTTTT. Translated, it gives CASSPRGRVEEKLFF.

V is TRBV30 and J is TRBJ2-1, with D perhaps TRBD2 (5 bases). CDR3 length equals 12 residues. The germline V gene encodes CDR1 GTSNPN and CDR2 SVGIG (reference sequence). Trimming pared 0 bases from V and 8 bases from J, leaving 8 bases between. For the CDR3, the DNA is TGTGCCTGGAGTGTACTAGGCGATGAGCAGTTCTTC. Its protein product is CAWSVLGDEQFF. The full variable domain, rest sourced from reference TRBV30 and TRBJ2-1, is SQTIHQWPATLVQPVGSPLSLECTVEGTSNPNLYWYRQAAGRGLQLLFYSVGIGQISSEVPQNLSASRPQDRQFILSSKKLLLSDSGFYLCAWSVLGDEQFFGPGTRLTVL.

The rearrangement links TRBV9 to TRBJ2-7; TRBD1 agrees at 10 bases. The length of the CDR3 is 16 residues. V lost 3 bases to trimming and J lost 1 base; unmatched junction nucleotides: 7. Germline loops: CDR1 SGDLS, CDR2 YYNGEE. CDR3 DNA sequence: TGTGCCAGCAGCGGACAGGGGGCGCACCCGTCCTACGAGCAGTACTTC. Translating it yields CASSGQGAHPSYEQYF.

This chain links TRBV27 with TRBJ2-7; 7 positions match TRBD1. The CDR3 has 14 amino acids. CDR1 and CDR2 (germline): MNHEY, SMNVEV (reference sequence). With V trimmed by 6 bases and J by 0 bases, 5 bases remained unmatched. The CDR3 coding sequence is TGTGCCAGCAGGCGGACAGGACTCTCCTACGAGCAGTACTTC. Amino acids: CASRRTGLSYEQYF.

The chain combines TRBV19 with TRBJ1-3, with TRBD1 identical over 10 bases. Germline V lookup: CDR1 LNHDA, CDR2 SQIVND (reference sequence). The V and J ends lost 4 bases and 0 bases, in that order; junction bases with no gene match: 9. This CDR3 comprises 18 residues. The CDR3, as DNA: TGTGCCAGTAGTACCTCGGGACAGGGGTCGGCCTCTGGAAACACCATATATTTT. This gives the protein CASSTSGQGSASGNTIYF.

The rearrangement joins TRBV28 to TRBJ2-5; 7 bases fit TRBD2. This CDR3 spans 14 amino acids. V shed 2 bases, J shed 14 bases, and the junction held 14 bases outside the gene matches. CDR1 MDHEN and CDR2 SYDVKM come from the germline V gene. The CDR3 here is CASSLDAGLPTRYF. Written as DNA, the CDR3 is TGTGCCAGCAGTTTAGACGCGGGACTACCGACCCGATACTTC.

The chain combines TRBV27 with TRBJ1-2; tentatively, D is TRBD1 (5 bases). CDR1 is MNHEY and CDR2 is SMNVEV in the germline V gene (reference sequence). The CDR3 spans 13 residues. The V gene lost 3 bases and the J gene lost 4 bases, with 9 bases spanning the gap. In DNA form, the CDR3 reads TGTGCCAGCAGTTTGGGGCAGTTCTATGGCTACACCTTC. Amino acids: CASSLGQFYGYTF.

The chain recombines TRBV7-2 with TRBJ1-3; perhaps TRBD1 as D (5 bases). Germline-derived CDR1 and CDR2 are SGHTA and FQGNSA. Trimming pared 5 bases from V and 7 bases from J, leaving 15 bases between. The CDR3 sequence is 14 residues long. This chain's CDR3 is CASSGVGGGNTIYF. CDR3 sequence (DNA): TGTGCCAGCAGCGGTGTCGGGGGGGGGAACACCATATATTTT.

The CDR3 DNA reads as TGTGCCAGTAGTCCGAACGACAGGGGCCCCACTGAAGCTTTCTTT. This translates into CASSPNDRGPTEAFF. The chain employs TRBV19 and TRBJ1-1; 8 nucleotides agree with TRBD1. Germline V CDR1 and CDR2: LNHDA, SQIVND (reference sequence). V dropped 5 bases and J dropped 4; count of bases not matched to a gene: 9. The CDR3 is 15 amino acids.

The V call is TRBV5-5, the J call TRBJ2-7; D is possibly TRBD2 (7 bases). V was cut by 3 bases and J by 3 bases, with 19 bases left in between. Per germline, CDR1 SGHKS and CDR2 YYEKEE (reference sequence). This CDR3 is built from 16 residues. In nucleotides, the CDR3 is TGTGCCAGCAGCTCGCACAGCGGGACAAGATTCTACGAGCAGTACTTC. This translates into CASSSHSGTRFYEQYF.

This clone was counted between two and nine times. The J gene is TRBJ1-4, the V gene TRBV6-1, with a possible D match to TRBD1 (5 bases). CDR1 and CDR2 (germline): MNHNS, SASEGT. Trimming stripped 6 bases from V and 14 bases from J, with 13 bases between. This CDR3 is 11 amino acids long. The CDR3 region is CASSLKTDLFF. Written as DNA, the CDR3 is TGTGCCAGCAGCCTTAAGACAGATCTGTTTTTT.

This rearrangement joins TRBV12-5 to TRBJ2-1; maybe TRBD2 (8 bases). Trimming took off 3 bases at V and 1 base at J, with 31 bases between the two ends. Germline lookup yields CDR1 LGHNT and CDR2 FRNRAP. The CDR3 is 22 residues long. The CDR3: CASGFRRYRGVSSGQSYNEQFF. CDR3 bases: TGTGCTAGTGGTTTTCGCCGCTACAGGGGTGTGTCTAGCGGGCAATCCTACAATGAGCAGTTCTTC.

For the CDR3, the DNA is TGCGCCAGCAGCATTACTAGCGGGGGTAACAATGAGCAGTTCTTC. Protein: CASSITSGGNNEQFF. The V gene is TRBV4-3, the J gene TRBJ2-1, with 11 bases identical to TRBD2. The CDR3 extends over 15 amino acids. CDR1 is LGHNA, CDR2 YSLEER, per germline. V was pared by 5 bases and J by 5 bases, with 5 bases of the junction left unmatched.

This rearrangement joins TRBV6-5 to TRBJ2-5, with 10 positions matching TRBD1. Trimming removed 6 bases from V and 5 bases from J; junction bases left unmatched: 6. Per the germline V gene, CDR1 is MNHEY and CDR2 is SVGAGI. CDR3 size: 14 residues. CDR3 region: CASSYDRGQETQYF. The CDR3 DNA is TGTGCCAGCAGCTACGACAGGGGGCAGGAGACCCAGTACTTC.

This chain joins TRBV25-1 and TRBJ2-7, with 12 bases matching TRBD1. CDR3 length equals 15 residues. Germline loops: CDR1 MGHDK, CDR2 SYGVNS. Trimming took 0 bases from V and 6 from J; bases not matched to a gene: 3. CDR3 DNA sequence: TGTGCCAGCAGTGAATACAAGGGACAGGGGGCCGAGCAGTACTTC. Translated: CASSEYKGQGAEQYF.